The 23 T cell receptor beta chains listed next were all sequenced from one sample in a study of regulatory T cells in long-lasting Graves disease listed by TCRdb under 2021. Library creation used multiplex PCR. Sequencing instrument: Illumina HiSeq 4000. TCR beta libraries were built with iRepertoire HTBI primers and Arm-PCR amplification of CDR3 regions. Through fastp at Q25 and MiXCR, TCRdb rebuilt clones from the public reads, retaining in-frame beta chains. Rows are combined by CDR3 protein, so each entry shows the most common genes and DNA. Across this sample there are about 420,000 distinct CDR3 sequences, with roughly 15% seen only once. The ten largest clones capture less than 30% of the sample. The time point label, read with the paper, signifies: newly diagnosed GD, antithyroid drugs for less than 3 months. RNA was extracted from PBMCs in TRIzol for both TCR sequencing and RNA sequencing.

This sample was also put to use in a study of T cells in Graves' hyperthyroidism and ophthalmopathy.

The material was peripheral blood mononuclear cells (PBMCs), obtained at new diagnosis, from a patient treated with antithyroid drugs. These receptors all stem from a woman aged 18-29 years with Graves disease. Donor details come from another sample of the same person, matched by shared clones.

This clonotype was seen many times. This sequence joins TRBV28 and TRBJ2-2, with 10 bases identical to TRBD2. CDR1 is MDHEN, CDR2 SYDVKM, per germline. The CDR3 runs to 16 residues. J gave up 8 bases and V 7 bases, and 13 bases lay outside the gene matches. CDR3 sequence (DNA): TGTGCCAGCACCCATCTAGCGGGAGCCTTGAGGGGGGAGCTGTTTTTT. This translates into CASTHLAGALRGELFF.

The sample holds a few counts of this clonotype. The gene calls are TRBV10-3 and TRBJ2-3; 8 positions match TRBD1. Germline values: CDR1 ENHRY, CDR2 SYGVKD. V was clipped by 3 bases and J by 0 bases; unmatched bases: 8. The CDR3 runs 17 residues. This chain's CDR3 is CAISEGVQGASTDTQYF. The CDR3 DNA reads TGTGCCATCAGTGAAGGGGTGCAGGGGGCTAGCACAGATACGCAGTATTTT.

This clonotype was detected a few times. CDR3 loop: CASSETGANGNTEAFF. CDR3 DNA: TGTGCCAGCAGCGAGACAGGGGCGAATGGGAACACTGAAGCTTTCTTT. The chain uses TRBV5-5 and TRBJ1-1, with 8 bases matching TRBD1. V was pared by 4 bases and J by 1 base, with 9 bases of the junction left unmatched. The CDR3 is made up of 16 amino acids. CDR1 is SGHKS and CDR2 is YYEKEE in the germline V gene (reference sequence).

In its sample, this clonotype was seen many times. This CDR3 is CASRGAAYNEQFF. CDR3 DNA: TGTGCCTCCAGGGGGGCTGCCTACAATGAGCAGTTCTTC. This chain uses TRBV13 with TRBJ2-1; maybe TRBD1 (7 bases). Between the trimmed V and J ends, which lost 11 bases and 2 bases, there was a span of 13 bases. There are 13 residues in the CDR3. The germline V gene encodes CDR1 PRHDT and CDR2 FYEKMQ (reference sequence). Drawing the rest from reference TRBV13 and TRBJ2-1, the complete variable domain is AAGVIQSPRHLIKEKRETATLKCYPIPRHDTVYWYQQGPGQDPQFLISFYEKMQSDKGSIPDRFSAQQFSDYHSELNMSSLELGDSALYFCASRGAAYNEQFFGPGTRLTVL.

This clonotype was seen only a few times. The chain carries TRBV6-1 and TRBJ2-7; D tentatively reads TRBD1 or TRBD2 (7 bases each). CDR3 size: 15 residues. Trimming took off 6 bases at V and 2 bases at J, with 17 bases between the two ends. Germline V CDR1 and CDR2: MNHNS, SASEGT. In DNA form, the CDR3 reads TGTGCCAGCAGCGCCTCGGGGGGACAGACCTACGAGCAGTACTTC. Its translation is CASSASGGQTYEQYF.

Only a few counts were recorded for this clonotype. The V and J genes are TRBV16 and TRBJ2-1; 7 bases are shared with TRBD2. Germline V gene sequence: CDR1 KGHSY, CDR2 FQNENV. The ends lost 4 bases at V and 1 base at J; junction bases unmatched: 10. CDR3 size: 17 residues. In nucleotides, the CDR3 is TGTGCCAGCAGCCCCTGGGGGGGAGGTTCATCCTACAATGAGCAGTTCTTC. Translated: CASSPWGGGSSYNEQFF.

About this clonotype itself: A single base separates this from a much larger clone, so it may be a read error. The chain carries TRBV27 and TRBJ1-1; D is possibly TRBD1 (5 bases). This CDR3 has 14 residues. In germline, CDR1 is MNHEY, CDR2 SMNVEV (reference sequence). CDR3 sequence: CAGSLAGTNTEAFF. DNA for the CDR3: TGTGCCGGCAGTTTAGCTGGGACGAACACTGAAGCTTTCTTT.

CDR3 DNA: TGCAGTGCAGCCCCTCGTGCAGATACGCAGTATTTT. This translates into CSAAPRADTQYF. This sequence joins TRBV20-1 and TRBJ2-3; D gene ambiguous. With 6 bases removed from V and 4 bases from J, the gap between germline ends came to 11 bases. The CDR3 extends over 12 amino acids. From germline, CDR1 is DFQATT and CDR2 SNEGSKA (reference sequence).

There are many counts of this clonotype. The chain combines TRBV7-2 with TRBJ1-2, with D unclear. CDR1 is SGHTA and CDR2 is FQGNSA in the germline V gene. Between the trimmed V and J ends, which lost 0 bases and 5 bases, there was a span of 10 bases. The CDR3 totals 14 residues. CDR3 loop: CASSLASSRYGYTF. CDR3 nucleotides: TGTGCCAGCAGCTTAGCGAGCAGCCGTTATGGCTACACCTTC.

In its sample, this clonotype was seen many times. V usage is TRBV7-3 and J usage is TRBJ1-1, with 7 positions matching TRBD1. The CDR3 is 13 amino acids. Germline CDR1 SGHTA, CDR2 FQGTGA. V was pared by 5 bases and J by 7 bases, with 7 bases of the junction left unmatched. The CDR3 loop is CASSEGALGEAFF. CDR3 DNA sequence: TGTGCCAGCAGCGAGGGGGCGCTTGGTGAAGCTTTCTTT.

The V call is TRBV20-1, the J call TRBJ2-7; 8 bases agree with TRBD1. V trimming: 3 bases; J trimming: 3 bases; junction bases outside the gene matches: 4. Looked up from germline, CDR1 is DFQATT and CDR2 is SNEGSKA (reference sequence). This CDR3 region has 13 residues. The CDR3 reads CSARGQEHYEQYF. The DNA of the CDR3 is TGCAGTGCTAGGGGACAGGAACACTACGAGCAGTACTTC.

This clonotype was detected many times. This chain uses TRBV14 with TRBJ2-3, with a tentative D call TRBD1 (5 bases). This CDR3 has 14 residues. Germline V gives CDR1 SGHDN, CDR2 FVKESK. Trimming shortened V by 5 bases and J by 1 base, and 10 bases separated the two germline ends. CDR3 loop: CASSDREGTDTQYF. CDR3 nucleotides: TGTGCCAGCAGCGACAGAGAGGGCACAGATACGCAGTATTTT.

The chain links TRBV6-1 to TRBJ2-7, with 9 bases that match TRBD2. Trimming removed 6 bases from V and 0 bases from J; junction bases left unmatched: 12. CDR3 length: 17 amino acids. CDR1 and CDR2 from the germline V gene are MNHNS and SASEGT. CDR3 in amino acids: CASRHPRGSGSSYEQYF. The CDR3 bases are TGTGCCAGCAGGCACCCCCGGGGTAGCGGGAGCTCCTACGAGCAGTACTTC.

This clonotype was counted at least ten times. The chain couples TRBV28 to TRBJ2-3; 7 positions match TRBD2. V shed 4 bases and J 2 bases; nucleotides not matched to a gene: 15. Germline V gene sequence: CDR1 MDHEN, CDR2 SYDVKM. This CDR3 is built from 18 residues. The CDR3 region is CASSSTSSWEGNTDTQYF. The CDR3 nucleotides are TGTGCCAGCAGTTCTACCTCCTCCTGGGAGGGGAACACAGATACGCAGTATTTT.

This clonotype was observed many times. V and J are TRBV11-3 and TRBJ1-1; the D gene is possibly TRBD1 (6 bases). Trimming took off 5 bases at V and 2 bases at J, with 9 bases between the two ends. Germline values: CDR1 SGHNT, CDR2 YENEEA. This CDR3 comprises 13 residues. CDR3 amino acids: CASSPGTNTEAFF. CDR3 bases: TGTGCCAGCAGCCCCGGGACAAACACTGAAGCTTTCTTT.

This clonotype turned up a few times. The J gene is TRBJ2-6, the V gene TRBV28, with 9 bases that match TRBD1. The CDR3 totals 19 residues. V shed 0 bases and J 0 bases; nucleotides not matched to a gene: 6. The germline gives CDR1 MDHEN, CDR2 SYDVKM. CDR3 nucleotides: TGTGCCAGCAGTTTATGGCCGGGACAGGGAGTCTCTGGGGCCAACGTCCTGACTTTC. Translated: CASSLWPGQGVSGANVLTF.

Ten or more counts support this clonotype. This chain links TRBV28 with TRBJ2-5; 7 bases match TRBD2. J gave up 4 bases and V 1 base, and 6 bases lay outside the gene matches. This CDR3 spans 15 amino acids. Germline values: CDR1 MDHEN, CDR2 SYDVKM. As DNA, the CDR3 is TGTGCCAGCAGTTTATATGCGGGAGTCGTAGAGACCCAGTACTTC. It is translated as CASSLYAGVVETQYF.

The J gene is TRBJ2-3, the V gene TRBV6-5; 11 nucleotides line up with TRBD2. CDR1 and CDR2 from the germline V gene are MNHEY and SVGAGI. CDR3 length equals 15 residues. The V segment lost 4 bases and the J segment 3 bases; nucleotides outside the gene matches: 3. In DNA, the CDR3 is TGTGCCAGCAGTTGGGGGACTAGCGGAACAGATACGCAGTATTTT. It is translated as CASSWGTSGTDTQYF.

This clonotype appeared many times. V is TRBV27 and J is TRBJ2-7, with 9 bases lining up with TRBD2. This CDR3 comprises 15 residues. Germline CDR1 reads MNHEY; CDR2 reads SMNVEV (reference sequence). The ends lost 3 bases at V and 5 bases at J; junction bases unmatched: 8. The CDR3 DNA is TGTGCCAGCAGTTTTTCCTTAGGCGGGAGGGACGAGCAGTACTTC. Translation gives CASSFSLGGRDEQYF.

About this clonotype itself: This may be a read error, as it is one base from a much larger clone. This sequence joins TRBV5-1 and TRBJ2-3; perhaps TRBD1 as D (5 bases). The CDR3 is 13 amino acids. Germline V lookup: CDR1 SGHRS, CDR2 YFSETQ. CDR3: CASRGHSTDTQYF. DNA for the CDR3: TGTGCCAGCAGAGGACACAGCACAGATACGCAGTATTTT.

This clonotype was seen repeatedly, ten times or more. The chain links TRBV7-8 to TRBJ2-3; possibly TRBD2 for D (5 bases). The CDR3 spans 15 residues. Trimming left V 4 bases short and J 4 bases short, with 15 bases between. Germline V gives CDR1 SGHVS, CDR2 FQNEAQ. In DNA, the CDR3 is TGTGCCAGCAGCTCCCGCGTAGGAGGTTCAGATACGCAGTATTTT. Its protein product is CASSSRVGGSDTQYF.

This clonotype has a count of ten or more. The V and J genes are TRBV30 and TRBJ1-1; D is unresolved. The CDR3 loop spans 12 amino acids. V was cut by 0 bases and J by 5 bases, with 7 bases left in between. From germline, CDR1 is GTSNPN and CDR2 SVGIG (reference sequence). The CDR3 DNA reads TGTGCCTGGAGTGTACGGGAGACTGAAGCTTTCTTT. The encoded protein is CAWSVRETEAFF.

Ten or more counts support this clonotype. The genes are TRBV18 and TRBJ1-4; no clear D. The germline V and J ends were trimmed by 3 bases and 0 bases, with 8 bases remaining between them. CDR3 length: 15 amino acids. Germline-derived CDR1 and CDR2 are KGHSH and LQKENI. In DNA, the CDR3 is TGTGCCAGCTCACCTCGCGGTGCAACTAATGAAAAACTGTTTTTT. The encoded protein is CASSPRGATNEKLFF.